This T cell receptor (beta chain) was obtained from a study of shared clonotypes between healthy human individuals. This CDR3 is 16 amino acids long. CDR1 and CDR2 (germline): SEHNR, FQNEAQ (reference sequence). Deletions cut 1 base from V and 1 base from J, with 11 bases between. Produced via immunoSEQ multiplex PCR; TCRdb's table is partial and in-frame only. In the table there are over 2 million clones, 85% to 95% of which are singletons. This clone was detected only a few times. Its cognate antigen is unknown. Study-level results: The represented genetic and exposure-history diversity was limited by the small number of donors.

This TCR came from a man between 18 and 29 years old in good health. V is TRBV7-9 and J is TRBJ1-5; D is uncertain. What was sequenced was naive CD4+ T cells sorted from blood. Documented subset: CD45RA+ positively selected. The CDR3 sequence: CASSLGRTASNQPQHF. The CDR3 DNA reads TGTGCCAGCAGCTTAGGGAGGACGGCGAGCAATCAGCCCCAGCATTTT.